This T cell receptor (beta chain) derives from a study of PD-1 blockade in classical Hodgkin lymphoma (dated by TCRdb to about 2020). Regarding the research as a whole: Nivolumab dosing was 3 mg/kg intravenously every 2 weeks, continuing until either disease progression or unacceptable toxicity. The study used CyTOF and TCR beta sequencing to define a peripheral blood immune signature of response to PD-1 blockade in classical Hodgkin lymphoma. Results the study describes overall, beyond this receptor: Trial patients achieving complete response had baseline diversity similar to newly diagnosed patients, whereas partial responders and progressors had significantly lower diversity. Lower diversity was seen in patients whose nivolumab began less than 1 year after ASCT, and these patients were left out of later analyses so that immune reconstitution would not confound the results. CD4+ but not CD8+ TCR diversity rose significantly by C4D1 (p=0.0027 vs p=0.16), most apparent in complete responders (p=0.02). Baseline TCR diversity was reported to be lower in newly diagnosed patients than in healthy donors and to be lower still in relapsed/refractory patients. The study was limited to a single clinical trial cohort, and causes of repertoire differences, possibly disease activity or prior therapy, remained undefined.

Genomic DNA was extracted with the Qiagen DNeasy kit from unsorted PBMCs and from negatively selected CD4+ and CD8+ fractions. TCR beta CDR3 regions were amplified by immunoSEQ multiplex PCR using primers annealing to V and J segments. A synthetic immune receptor repertoire was used to minimize amplification bias, and any remaining bias was removed computationally after sequencing. In the source study's methods: Custom Python scripts were used to quantify repertoire diversity as the Shannon entropy index. Unsorted, CD4+ and CD8+ repertoires were examined separately, except in combined analyses, for which CD4+ and CD8+ sequences were merged in silico. Clonal expansion was defined as a frequency increase of at least 2-fold after treatment compared with C1D1, and clones undetected at baseline were assigned a pseudocount of 0.5. Singleton clones were defined as clones with 0 or 1 copy at C1D1, and non-singleton clones were defined as clones with 2 or more copies. Clones expanded in unsorted samples were assigned a CD4+, CD8+ or unknown annotation through matching of protein sequences in sorted samples from the same patient. Wilcoxon tests on paired samples were used to test changes in diversity from C1D1 to C4D1. Entries here come from immuneACCESS through TCRdb and include only in-frame sequences with V and J called. Some clones fail to appear in such tables; in the studies checked, an unresolved V gene covers under half of the shortfall, and the cause of the remainder is unknown. D and trimming were read from the DNA, whereas the V and J calls and clone size are those reported in that table. In this sample the table shows tens of thousands of clones, over 70% of which occur a single time. The ten biggest clones cover approximately 18% of the sample.

Explained via the paper, the time point label denotes: cycle 4 day 1 (C4D1), after less than 7 weeks of nivolumab. Every trial patient had relapsed after autologous stem cell transplantation, and cohorts A, B and C differed in prior brentuximab vedotin exposure. The trial cohort comprised 60 or so patients with relapsed/refractory classical Hodgkin lymphoma whose best overall responses were complete response, partial response or progressive disease. Trial patients were treated with single-agent nivolumab in the multi-cohort phase II CheckMate 205 trial. An independent review committee assessed best overall response using the 2007 International Working Group response criteria. Trial PBMCs were obtained immediately prior to nivolumab initiation (C1D1) and on therapy at cycle 2 day 1 and cycle 4 day 1. Peripheral blood was collected in 8 mL Vacutainer Cell Preparation Tubes, from which PBMCs were isolated by centrifugation and then cryopreserved.

With respect to this clone: It has no known antigen specificity. No base quality information exists; no much larger clone differs at one position.

CDR1 and CDR2 (SGHTA, FQGNSA) derive from the germline V gene. Relative to germline, V is missing 5 bases and J is missing 0 bases, with 10 bases of the junction outside any gene match. Its CDR3 holds 17 amino acids, cysteine through phenylalanine. The DNA shown is the 51-base CDR3, in frame from base 1. The sequencing here drew on peripheral blood mononuclear cells (PBMCs), taken before the fourth cycle of nivolumab. This clonotype was sampled from a human donor with classical Hodgkin lymphoma. The rearranged segments are TRBV7-2 and TRBJ2-7; the junction holds 10 bases that match TRBD2. The CDR3 is CASSIGTSASSSYEQYF. The DNA is as follows: TGTGCCAGCAGCATCGGGACTAGCGCCTCAAGCTCCTACGAGCAGTACTTC.